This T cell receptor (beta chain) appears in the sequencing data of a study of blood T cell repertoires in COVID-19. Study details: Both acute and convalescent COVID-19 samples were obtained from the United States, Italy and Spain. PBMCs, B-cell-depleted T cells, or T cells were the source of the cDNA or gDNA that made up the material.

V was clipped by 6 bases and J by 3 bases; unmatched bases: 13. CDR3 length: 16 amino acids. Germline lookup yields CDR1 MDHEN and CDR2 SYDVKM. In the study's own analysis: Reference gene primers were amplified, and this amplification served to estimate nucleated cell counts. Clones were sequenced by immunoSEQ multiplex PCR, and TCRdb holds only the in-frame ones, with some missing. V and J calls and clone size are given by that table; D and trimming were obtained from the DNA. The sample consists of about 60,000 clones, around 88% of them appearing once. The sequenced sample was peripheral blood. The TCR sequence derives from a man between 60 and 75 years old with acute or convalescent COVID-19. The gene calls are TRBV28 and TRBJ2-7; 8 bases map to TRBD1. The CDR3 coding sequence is TGTGCCAGCAGCACCTCCCCGGCAGGGGGCCGCTACGAGCAGTACTTC. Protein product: CASSTSPAGGRYEQYF.